A selection of T cell receptor beta chains follows, all from one sample in a study of cytomegalovirus exposure and HLA in healthy donors. Repertoires were generated with immunoSEQ multiplex PCR, while TCRdb's copy carries only in-frame clones and drops some. Of roughly 350,000 clones listed, around 86% are singletons. Sequencing input: PBMCs. These TCRs come from a woman between 18 and 29 years old in good health and CMV-seronegative. Both conserved end residues are part of each CDR3. The D gene is left open where the match is weak. A row's size may be missing; if present it is once, few, many or a size class.

J gene	clone size	D gene	V gene	CDR3 DNA	CDR3 protein
TRBJ1-5	few	TRBD1	TRBV19	TGTGCCGCTGCGGGACAGGGGGGCAATCAGCCCCAGCATTTT	CAAAGQGGNQPQHF
TRBJ2-2	NA	NA	TRBV5-8	TGTGCCAGCAGCTTGGCAGGGGCGGACACCGGGGAGCTGTTTTTT	CASSLAGADTGELFF
TRBJ1-2	few	TRBD1	TRBV6-5	TGTGCCAGCTCAGGGGGCGGCGCGAGGTACTATGGCTACACCTTC	CASSGGGARYYGYTF
TRBJ2-5	NA	TRBD2	TRBV6-1	TGTGCCAGCGGGTCGGGACTAGCGGGTGTAGAGACCCAGTACTTC	CASGSGLAGVETQYF
TRBJ2-2	NA	NA	TRBV29-1	TGCAGCGCTCACGTGGGCAGTTCGAACACCGGGGAGCTGTTTTTT	CSAHVGSSNTGELFF
TRBJ2-7	NA	NA	TRBV27	TGTGCCAGCAGTATGAGACAGGTGGGCTACGAGCAGTACTTC	CASSMRQVGYEQYF
TRBJ2-1	NA	TRBD2	TRBV9	TGTGCCAGCAGCCAGGGACTAGCGGGTGGGGGCTCCTACAATGAGCAGTTCTTC	CASSQGLAGGGSYNEQFF
TRBJ1-1	NA	TRBD1	TRBV9	TGTGCCAGCAGCGTTGGCGGGACAGACCTAACTGAAGCTTTCTTT	CASSVGGTDLTEAFF
TRBJ1-5	NA	NA	TRBV7-2	TGTGCCAGCAGCTTAGGGCTGTCTAATCAGCCCCAGCATTTT	CASSLGLSNQPQHF
TRBJ2-3	NA	NA	TRBV11-2	TGTGCCAGCAGCTTATGGGACTCTCGGGATACGCAGTATTTT	CASSLWDSRDTQYF
TRBJ2-1	NA	NA	TRBV11-2	TGTGCCAGCAGCTTAGATCCCCGGAGACAGAACCTCAATGAGCAGTTCTTC	CASSLDPRRQNLNEQFF
TRBJ1-1	NA	NA	TRBV7-2	TGTGCCAGCAGCCCACAGGGTGCCATGAACACTGAAGCTTTCTTT	CASSPQGAMNTEAFF
TRBJ1-4	NA	NA	TRBV4-3	TGCGCCAGCAGCCAATTCAACTTTGCAACTAATGAAAAACTGTTTTTT	CASSQFNFATNEKLFF
TRBJ2-1	NA	TRBD1	TRBV5-1	TGCGCCAGCAGCTACGGTGGGACAGGCGACAATGAGCAGTTCTTC	CASSYGGTGDNEQFF
TRBJ2-2	NA	TRBD1	TRBV19	TGTGCCAGTAGTATTACTGGGACAGGGGTGGCGAACACCGGGGAGCTGTTTTTT	CASSITGTGVANTGELFF
TRBJ2-7	NA	TRBD2	TRBV19	TGTGCCAGTAGTATGGGGGGGCTAGCGGGATTCTACGAGCAGTACTTC	CASSMGGLAGFYEQYF
TRBJ1-2	NA	NA	TRBV7-9	TGTGCCAGCAGCCCCCGGGTGGTGGACTATGGCTACACCTTC	CASSPRVVDYGYTF
TRBJ1-2	NA	TRBD1	TRBV7-9	TGTGCCAGCATCCTAACAACAGGGGACGGCTACACCTTC	CASILTTGDGYTF
TRBJ2-1	NA	NA	TRBV7-3	TGTGCCAGCAGCAAGGACTTATCGGGGAATGAGCAGTTCTTC	CASSKDLSGNEQFF
TRBJ1-2	NA	TRBD1	TRBV6-6	TGTGCCAGCAGTTACGCAGGACAGGGGTATGGCTACACCTTC	CASSYAGQGYGYTF
TRBJ1-2	NA	NA	TRBV29-1	TGCAGCGTAGGTCTTCAGGACTATGGCTACACCTTC	CSVGLQDYGYTF
TRBJ1-2	NA	TRBD1	TRBV19	TGTGCCAGTAGTATAACTGGGACAGGCGGCGGCTACACCTTC	CASSITGTGGGYTF
TRBJ2-3	NA	TRBD2	TRBV2	TGTGCCAGCAGTGAAGGGACTAGAGTGGATACGCAGTATTTT	CASSEGTRVDTQYF